This is a list of T cell receptor beta chains from one sample in a study of blood T cell repertoires in COVID-19. TCRdb keeps only in-frame clones here, not all; method: immunoSEQ multiplex PCR. The sample records about 210,000 clones, roughly 79% being singletons. Sample: PBMCs or T cells enriched from blood (not recorded which). The origin of the receptors is a woman between 45 and 65 years old with acute COVID-19. CDR3s include the opening cysteine and the closing phenylalanine or tryptophan. D genes are given only for firm matches. For some rows the clone size is stated as once, few or many, or as a class when expanded; others skip it.

abundance,j_gene,v_gene,d_gene,CDR3aa,CDR3nt
few,TRBJ1-3,TRBV9,-,CASSTGGSGNTIYF,TGTGCCAGCAGCACCGGTGGCTCTGGAAACACCATATATTTT
-,TRBJ1-6,TRBV19,TRBD1,CASSISGTGIGSPLHF,TGTGCCAGTAGTATATCCGGGACAGGGATCGGATCACCCCTCCACTTT
-,TRBJ1-1,TRBV18,-,CASSPQGMNTEAFF,TGTGCCAGCTCACCACAGGGGATGAACACTGAAGCTTTCTTT
-,TRBJ2-3,TRBV18,TRBD2,CASSLQLAGGGDTQYF,TGTGCCAGCTCACTCCAACTAGCGGGAGGTGGAGATACGCAGTATTTT
-,TRBJ2-1,TRBV7-3,-,CASSLKGTGRSSYNEQFF,TGTGCCAGCAGCTTAAAGGGGACTGGGAGGAGCTCCTACAATGAGCAGTTCTTC
-,TRBJ2-1,TRBV30,TRBD2,CAWKGALAGGGEQFF,TGTGCCTGGAAGGGGGCACTAGCGGGGGGCGGTGAGCAGTTCTTC
-,TRBJ1-2,TRBV19,-,CATPPGGDYGYTF,TGTGCCACCCCCCCAGGAGGGGACTATGGCTACACCTTC
once,TRBJ1-1,TRBV28,TRBD1,CASSLRQGGTEAFF,TGTGCCAGCAGTTTAAGACAGGGAGGAACTGAAGCTTTCTTT
-,TRBJ1-2,TRBV5-4,TRBD1,CASSWDRGLYGYTF,TGTGCCAGCAGCTGGGACAGGGGCCTCTATGGCTACACCTTC
-,TRBJ2-1,TRBV4-3,TRBD2,CASSQMRPPIAGIPFF,TGCGCCAGCAGCCAAATGCGGCCCCCAATAGCGGGTATTCCGTTCTTC
-,TRBJ1-1,TRBV14,-,CASSQDAIGRRGNTEAFF,TGTGCCAGCAGCCAAGATGCAATCGGCAGGAGGGGGAACACTGAAGCTTTCTTT
-,TRBJ2-4,TRBV11-3,-,CASSLVGAGKNIQYF,TGTGCCAGCAGCTTAGTCGGCGCAGGGAAAAACATTCAGTACTTC
-,TRBJ1-2,TRBV28,TRBD1,CASSSGTDYGYTF,TGTGCCAGCAGCTCAGGGACAGACTATGGCTACACCTTC
-,TRBJ1-2,TRBV5-5,-,CASSLVQGFQYGYTF,TGTGCCAGCAGCTTGGTGCAGGGGTTTCAATATGGCTACACCTTC
-,TRBJ1-2,TRBV18,TRBD1,CASSADRGYGYTF,TGTGCCAGCTCAGCAGACAGGGGCTATGGCTACACCTTC
-,TRBJ2-3,TRBV28,-,CASRQTESSFGTQYF,TGTGCCAGCAGACAGACAGAGAGCAGTTTTGGTACGCAGTATTTT
-,TRBJ2-7,TRBV9,-,CASSVGRINEQYF,TGTGCCAGCAGCGTCGGCAGGATCAACGAGCAGTACTTC
-,TRBJ2-7,TRBV6-4,TRBD1,CASSDPGQGALEQYF,TGTGCCAGCAGTGACCCGGGACAGGGGGCCCTCGAGCAGTACTTC
-,TRBJ1-5,TRBV3-1/TRBV3-2,-,CASSQDPSSSQPQHF,TGTGCCAGCAGCCAAGATCCAAGCTCGAGTCAGCCCCAGCATTTT
-,TRBJ2-2,TRBV19,TRBD2,CASSVLAGAGELFF,TGTGCCAGTAGTGTCTTAGCGGGGGCCGGGGAGCTGTTTTTT
few,TRBJ1-3,TRBV4-2,TRBD1,CASSPLDGTVFGGNTIYF,TGTGCCAGCAGCCCGCTAGACGGGACAGTATTTGGTGGAAACACCATATATTTT
-,TRBJ2-5,TRBV5-8,-,CASSYGRGSETQYF,TGTGCCAGCAGCTACGGCAGGGGTTCGGAGACCCAGTACTTC
-,TRBJ2-7,TRBV5-4,TRBD2,CASSLGLAVSYEQYF,TGTGCCAGCAGCTTGGGACTAGCGGTCTCCTACGAGCAGTACTTC
-,TRBJ1-1,TRBV28,TRBD1,CASSLAGGFEAFF,TGTGCCAGCAGTTTAGCAGGGGGCTTTGAAGCTTTCTTT
-,TRBJ2-1,TRBV6-4,TRBD1,CASSDPTPLGDRGRAYNEQFF,TGTGCCAGCAGTGACCCCACACCCTTGGGGGACAGGGGGAGGGCTTACAATGAGCAGTTCTTC
-,TRBJ2-4,TRBV30,-,CAWSTGHVLAKNIQYF,TGTGCCTGGAGTACCGGACACGTCCTAGCCAAAAACATTCAGTACTTC
-,TRBJ1-3,TRBV18,-,CASSPNVGPGSGNTIYF,TGTGCCAGCTCACCAAACGTGGGCCCGGGGTCTGGAAACACCATATATTTT
-,TRBJ2-2,TRBV7-2,TRBD1,CASSLAQGAGELFF,TGTGCCAGCAGCCTGGCTCAGGGGGCCGGGGAGCTGTTTTTT
many,TRBJ1-6,TRBV18,-,CASSKTGDRSPLHF,TGTGCCAGCTCAAAGACAGGCGACCGGTCACCCCTCCACTTT
-,TRBJ2-7,TRBV2,TRBD1,CASSERQGLYEQYF,TGTGCCAGCAGTGAAAGACAGGGGCTCTACGAGCAGTACTTC
-,TRBJ2-3,TRBV4-1,-,CASSQGGGGGTDTQYF,TGCGCCAGCAGCCAAGGAGGGGGGGGCGGCACAGATACGCAGTATTTT
-,TRBJ2-5,TRBV7-6,-,CASSLARGVRETQYF,TGTGCCAGCAGCTTAGCGAGAGGTGTTCGAGAGACCCAGTACTTC
-,TRBJ1-1,TRBV28,TRBD1,CASSLWTGKTEAFF,TGTGCCAGCAGTTTATGGACAGGGAAGACTGAAGCTTTCTTT
few,TRBJ1-2,TRBV12-3/TRBV12-4,TRBD1,CASSFGQGAGYTF,TGTGCCAGCAGCTTCGGACAGGGTGCAGGCTACACCTTC
-,TRBJ1-6,TRBV7-9,TRBD1,CASSLTGMNSPLHF,TGTGCCAGCAGCTTGACAGGGATGAATTCACCCCTCCACTTT
few,TRBJ1-2,TRBV20-1,-,CSAIGTPGYTF,TGCAGTGCTATTGGGACACCCGGCTACACCTTC
-,TRBJ1-1,TRBV28,TRBD1,CASSPILGTGGATEAFF,TGTGCCAGCAGCCCTATTTTGGGGACAGGGGGCGCGACTGAAGCTTTCTTT
many,TRBJ2-3,TRBV4-2,TRBD2,CASSQDLTSGATDTQYF,TGTGCCAGCAGCCAAGATCTAACTAGCGGAGCCACAGATACGCAGTATTTT
-,TRBJ1-3,TRBV6-5,-,CASRPEWGVGNTIYF,TGTGCCAGCAGACCCGAGTGGGGGGTCGGAAACACCATATATTTT
-,TRBJ1-1,TRBV7-2,TRBD1,CASSQTGGYTEAFF,TGTGCCAGCAGTCAAACAGGGGGCTATACTGAAGCTTTCTTT
-,TRBJ2-2,TRBV5-1,-,CASSLSTRLGAMNTGELFF,TGCGCCAGCAGCTTGTCGACCCGCCTGGGGGCAATGAACACCGGGGAGCTGTTTTTT
-,TRBJ1-2,TRBV7-9,-,CASSFFYSGDGYTF,TGTGCCAGCAGCTTTTTCTATTCAGGGGATGGCTACACCTTC
-,TRBJ2-7,TRBV30,-,CAWGGQGRSYEQYF,TGTGCCTGGGGAGGGCAGGGCCGCTCCTACGAGCAGTACTTC
-,TRBJ2-3,TRBV6-5,-,CASSTGISTDTQYF,TGTGCCAGCAGTACCGGGATAAGCACAGATACGCAGTATTTT
-,TRBJ1-1,TRBV9,-,CASSVDPRPNTEAFF,TGTGCCAGCAGCGTAGACCCCAGGCCCAACACTGAAGCTTTCTTT
-,TRBJ1-6,TRBV5-8,-,CASSLLISPLHF,TGTGCCAGCAGCTTGCTTATCTCACCCCTCCACTTT
once,TRBJ2-1,TRBV6-5,-,CASSYADRPEQFF,TGTGCCAGCAGTTACGCGGACAGACCTGAGCAGTTCTTC
-,TRBJ1-4,TRBV27,-,CASSFRRGLVNEKLFF,TGTGCCAGCAGTTTTCGAAGGGGCCTGGTCAATGAAAAACTGTTTTTT
once,TRBJ2-7,TRBV6-5,TRBD2,CASSYSSGGNYEQYF,TGTGCCAGCAGTTACTCTTCCGGGGGGAACTACGAGCAGTACTTC
once,TRBJ1-1,TRBV28,-,CASSPQVRLDAFF,TGTGCCAGCAGTCCACAGGTACGCCTGGACGCTTTCTTT
many,TRBJ2-3,TRBV29-1,TRBD2,CSVGSTSRIPSTDTQYF,TGCAGCGTTGGATCGACTAGCCGCATACCTAGCACAGATACGCAGTATTTT
-,TRBJ2-3,TRBV19,TRBD2,CASSIGSSGSGTDTQYF,TGTGCCAGTAGTATAGGTTCTAGCGGGAGTGGGACAGATACGCAGTATTTT
-,TRBJ2-7,TRBV6-5,TRBD1,CASSYWDRVGSEQYF,TGTGCCAGCAGTTACTGGGACAGGGTTGGGAGCGAGCAGTACTTC
-,TRBJ1-4,TRBV29-1,-,CSVVSAGPTNEKLFF,TGCAGCGTTGTTTCGGCGGGACCAACTAATGAAAAACTGTTTTTT
-,TRBJ1-4,TRBV6-5,-,CASRTPSGSEKLFF,TGTGCCAGCAGGACCCCTAGTGGGAGTGAAAAACTGTTTTTT
-,TRBJ2-1,TRBV6-4,TRBD2,CASSDSGGYNEQFF,TGTGCCAGCAGTGATAGCGGGGGTTACAATGAGCAGTTCTTC